The T cell receptor beta chain under discussion was sequenced for a study of T cells after yellow fever vaccination. Study outcomes and limitations: Clonotypes appearing in both CD4 and CD8 compartments existed, and their share was small.

V was clipped by 5 bases and J by 3 bases, with 11 bases between them. The CDR3 length is 14 residues. TCRdb redid the calling of the 5' RACE reads with MiXCR, one entry per CDR3 protein. The sample has 450,000 to 600,000 distinct CDR3 sequences, less than 20% seen once. In the case of this clonotype: Its antigen remains unidentified.

The TCR was taken from a man in his late teens or twenties who received the YFV17D yellow fever vaccine. The sequencing here drew on PBMCs, taken less than 6 days after the first yellow fever vaccination. The rearrangement links TRBV12-3 or TRBV12-4 to TRBJ1-5, with D possibly TRBD1 on 5 matching bases. The CDR3 reads CASSPDSPNQPQHF. The CDR3 DNA reads as TGTGCCAGCAGTCCTGACAGTCCCAATCAGCCCCAGCATTTT.